Listed below are T cell receptor beta chains from one sample, sequenced in a study of blood T cell repertoires in COVID-19. Data came from immunoSEQ multiplex PCR; TCRdb stores just in-frame clones and leaves some out. The sample lists over 250,000 clones; around 87% were seen once. Source material: PBMCs or T cells enriched from blood (not recorded which). Receptors were obtained from a woman under 40 who had recovered from COVID-19. Each CDR3 is given with its conserved first and last residue. The D gene is left open where the match is weak. Expanded clones get a size class; other rows say once, few or many, or leave the size out.

CDR3nt: TGTGCCAGCAGTACTCCCGACAGGGGAGGACAGCCCCAGCATTTT
CDR3aa: CASSTPDRGGQPQHF
d_gene: TRBD1
j_gene: TRBJ1-5
abundance: .
v_gene: TRBV28

CDR3nt: TGTGCCAGCAGCTTAATACAGGGGGACCATGGCTACACCTTC
CDR3aa: CASSLIQGDHGYTF
d_gene: TRBD1
j_gene: TRBJ1-2
abundance: few
v_gene: TRBV7-9

CDR3nt: TGTGCCAGTATTCGGACAGGTCCTATGAACACTGAAGCTTTCTTT
CDR3aa: CASIRTGPMNTEAFF
d_gene: TRBD1
j_gene: TRBJ1-1
abundance: .
v_gene: TRBV19

CDR3nt: TGCGCCAGCAGCCCTTTCGGACAGGCCCAACGTGAAAAACTGTTTTTT
CDR3aa: CASSPFGQAQREKLFF
d_gene: TRBD1
j_gene: TRBJ1-4
abundance: .
v_gene: TRBV5-1

CDR3nt: TGTGCCAGCAGTTCGACTGTTACAACTAATGAAAAACTGTTTTTT
CDR3aa: CASSSTVTTNEKLFF
d_gene: .
j_gene: TRBJ1-4
abundance: .
v_gene: TRBV28

CDR3nt: TGTGCCAGCAGCTTGGCCGTAACAGAGGGCTATGGCTACACCTTC
CDR3aa: CASSLAVTEGYGYTF
d_gene: .
j_gene: TRBJ1-2
abundance: .
v_gene: TRBV5-6

CDR3nt: TGTGCCAGCAGTGACGAAGTTAGGGGGTCACCCCTCCACTTT
CDR3aa: CASSDEVRGSPLHF
d_gene: .
j_gene: TRBJ1-6
abundance: once
v_gene: TRBV6-1

CDR3nt: TGTGCCAGCAATTGGGCTGGGTCCGGCAATCAGCCCCAGCATTTT
CDR3aa: CASNWAGSGNQPQHF
d_gene: .
j_gene: TRBJ1-5
abundance: .
v_gene: TRBV6-5

CDR3nt: TGTGCCAGCAGCGTACAGGGTACTGGGCCCGGGGAGCTGTTTTTT
CDR3aa: CASSVQGTGPGELFF
d_gene: .
j_gene: TRBJ2-2
abundance: .
v_gene: TRBV13

CDR3nt: TGTGCCAGCAGCTCCGGGACAGTAATGTTGGACACCATATATTTT
CDR3aa: CASSSGTVMLDTIYF
d_gene: TRBD1
j_gene: TRBJ1-3
abundance: .
v_gene: TRBV5-6

CDR3nt: TGTGCCAGCAGTTACCCCGGGACAGGGAAGGTCGAGCAGTACTTC
CDR3aa: CASSYPGTGKVEQYF
d_gene: TRBD1
j_gene: TRBJ2-7
abundance: .
v_gene: TRBV6-5

CDR3nt: TGTGCCAGCAGCCGGGACAGCCATACGCAGTATTTT
CDR3aa: CASSRDSHTQYF
d_gene: TRBD1
j_gene: TRBJ2-3
abundance: .
v_gene: TRBV9

CDR3nt: TGTGCCAGCAGCTTAGTGGTAGCGGGGGGGCCAGAGACCCAGTACTTC
CDR3aa: CASSLVVAGGPETQYF
d_gene: TRBD2
j_gene: TRBJ2-5
abundance: .
v_gene: TRBV7-8

CDR3nt: TGCGCCAGCAGCTTGGCTGGACAGGGGTTCAAGGGGAACACTGAAGCTTTCTTT
CDR3aa: CASSLAGQGFKGNTEAFF
d_gene: TRBD1
j_gene: TRBJ1-1
abundance: .
v_gene: TRBV5-1

CDR3nt: TGTGCCAGCAGACCCGGACAGCGCCAGACCCAGTACTTC
CDR3aa: CASRPGQRQTQYF
d_gene: .
j_gene: TRBJ2-5
abundance: few
v_gene: TRBV5-5

CDR3nt: TGTGCCAGCAGCGTAGAGGGGGGGGCACTGGGTAACTATGGCTACACCTTC
CDR3aa: CASSVEGGALGNYGYTF
d_gene: .
j_gene: TRBJ1-2
abundance: .
v_gene: TRBV9

CDR3nt: TGTGCCAGCAGTTTCCGGACAGGGAGGAACCAGCCCCAGCATTTT
CDR3aa: CASSFRTGRNQPQHF
d_gene: TRBD1
j_gene: TRBJ1-5
abundance: .
v_gene: TRBV2

CDR3nt: TGTGCCAGCAGCTTACGGGGAGGAACTAATGAAAAACTGTTTTTT
CDR3aa: CASSLRGGTNEKLFF
d_gene: .
j_gene: TRBJ1-4
abundance: .
v_gene: TRBV7-8

CDR3nt: TGTGCCAGCAGCCTCTCAGGGTACGAGCAGTACTTC
CDR3aa: CASSLSGYEQYF
d_gene: .
j_gene: TRBJ2-7
abundance: .
v_gene: TRBV13

CDR3nt: TGTGCCGTAACCCGCAGGGAGAACACTGAAGCTTTCTTT
CDR3aa: CAVTRRENTEAFF
d_gene: .
j_gene: TRBJ1-1
abundance: .
v_gene: TRBV3-1/TRBV3-2

CDR3nt: TGTGCCAGCAGCCTACAGGGATATGGTTCACCCCTCCACTTT
CDR3aa: CASSLQGYGSPLHF
d_gene: .
j_gene: TRBJ1-6
abundance: .
v_gene: TRBV13

CDR3nt: TGTGCCAGCAGTTATACCCGAGGTGGGGCCAACGTCCTGACTTTC
CDR3aa: CASSYTRGGANVLTF
d_gene: .
j_gene: TRBJ2-6
abundance: .
v_gene: TRBV28

CDR3nt: TGTGCCTGGAGCATAGCGGGAACAACGCAAGAGACCCAGTACTTC
CDR3aa: CAWSIAGTTQETQYF
d_gene: TRBD2
j_gene: TRBJ2-5
abundance: .
v_gene: TRBV30

CDR3nt: TGTGCCAGCAGCTTTGGGCCAATGAACACTGAAGCTTTCTTT
CDR3aa: CASSFGPMNTEAFF
d_gene: .
j_gene: TRBJ1-1
abundance: .
v_gene: TRBV5-6

CDR3nt: TGTGCCAGCAGTTACTCGAGAAGGGGAGGGGATCAGCCCCAGCATTTT
CDR3aa: CASSYSRRGGDQPQHF
d_gene: .
j_gene: TRBJ1-5
abundance: .
v_gene: TRBV6-5

CDR3nt: TGTGCCAGCAGCCCGGTCGGGGATCAGCCCCAGCATTTT
CDR3aa: CASSPVGDQPQHF
d_gene: .
j_gene: TRBJ1-5
abundance: .
v_gene: TRBV6-5

CDR3nt: TGTGCCAGCAGCAAGGAGACGGAGTACAATGAGCAGTTCTTC
CDR3aa: CASSKETEYNEQFF
d_gene: .
j_gene: TRBJ2-1
abundance: .
v_gene: TRBV11-2

CDR3nt: TGTGCCAGTAGTCCGTTTAGAGGACAGGGGAACGAAAAACTGTTTTTT
CDR3aa: CASSPFRGQGNEKLFF
d_gene: TRBD1
j_gene: TRBJ1-4
abundance: .
v_gene: TRBV19

CDR3nt: TGTGCCAGCAGCTTCCGACTAGCGGGGATAGAGACCCAGTACTTC
CDR3aa: CASSFRLAGIETQYF
d_gene: TRBD2
j_gene: TRBJ2-5
abundance: .
v_gene: TRBV7-6

CDR3nt: TGTGCCAGCAACCCCGGGGGGGTCCAAGAGACCCAGTACTTC
CDR3aa: CASNPGGVQETQYF
d_gene: TRBD2
j_gene: TRBJ2-5
abundance: .
v_gene: TRBV9

CDR3nt: TGTGCCAGCACTCTGAGCGGGGGGGCATATACGCAGTATTTT
CDR3aa: CASTLSGGAYTQYF
d_gene: TRBD2
j_gene: TRBJ2-3
abundance: .
v_gene: TRBV2

CDR3nt: TGTGCCAGCAGAGACCGGGATCCCGACACTGAAGCTTTCTTT
CDR3aa: CASRDRDPDTEAFF
d_gene: .
j_gene: TRBJ1-1
abundance: .
v_gene: TRBV28

CDR3nt: TGTGCCAGCAGTCTCAGGGGGAGCAATCAGCCCCAGCATTTT
CDR3aa: CASSLRGSNQPQHF
d_gene: TRBD1
j_gene: TRBJ1-5
abundance: .
v_gene: TRBV6-2/TRBV6-3

CDR3nt: TGTGTCACCGGGGGGGCGGACACTGAAGCTTTCTTT
CDR3aa: CVTGGADTEAFF
d_gene: .
j_gene: TRBJ1-1
abundance: .
v_gene: TRBV28

CDR3nt: TGTGCCAGCACTAGGGGCCATCCGAGCACAGATACGCAGTATTTT
CDR3aa: CASTRGHPSTDTQYF
d_gene: .
j_gene: TRBJ2-3
abundance: .
v_gene: TRBV6-5

CDR3nt: TGTGCCAGCAATTCGGGGGGGACTGGGGGCTACACCTTC
CDR3aa: CASNSGGTGGYTF
d_gene: .
j_gene: TRBJ1-2
abundance: .
v_gene: TRBV12-3/TRBV12-4

CDR3nt: TGTGCCAGCAGCTTTGACATCGTCTCTGGAAACACCATATATTTT
CDR3aa: CASSFDIVSGNTIYF
d_gene: .
j_gene: TRBJ1-3
abundance: .
v_gene: TRBV7-6

CDR3nt: TGCGCCAGCAGTTCCGACGCCTTGGGACAGCAGAACACTGAAGCTTTCTTT
CDR3aa: CASSSDALGQQNTEAFF
d_gene: TRBD1
j_gene: TRBJ1-1
abundance: .
v_gene: TRBV5-1

CDR3nt: TGTGCCAGCAGTGACCCGGCAGGGTCTGAAGCTTTCTTT
CDR3aa: CASSDPAGSEAFF
d_gene: .
j_gene: TRBJ1-1
abundance: once
v_gene: TRBV6-4

CDR3nt: TGTGCCAGCAGCCCACGGGGGAATGGAGAGGGCTACACCTTC
CDR3aa: CASSPRGNGEGYTF
d_gene: .
j_gene: TRBJ1-2
abundance: .
v_gene: TRBV6-5

CDR3nt: TGTGCTAGTGGTTTGGTGCCAGGGATAGACAATCAGCCCCAGCATTTT
CDR3aa: CASGLVPGIDNQPQHF
d_gene: .
j_gene: TRBJ1-5
abundance: .
v_gene: TRBV12-5

CDR3nt: TGTGCCAGCAGTTACGCGGGACGGCCTAACTATGGCTACACCTTC
CDR3aa: CASSYAGRPNYGYTF
d_gene: .
j_gene: TRBJ1-2
abundance: few
v_gene: TRBV6-5

CDR3nt: TGTGCCAGCAGCTTGACAGTTCCCACTGAAGCTTTCTTT
CDR3aa: CASSLTVPTEAFF
d_gene: .
j_gene: TRBJ1-1
abundance: .
v_gene: TRBV7-9